The clone carrying this TCR beta chain has a count of ten or more. Its antigen is undetermined. This sample was taken from a study of T-cell memory formation after mild COVID-19. Study-wide points: Among clones contracting day 15 to 85, CD4/CD8 was balanced, whereas later expanders leaned CD4+. Among CD4+ contracting clones, most were CM and EM, and CD8+ ones EMRA. That cross-reactive memory joined was suggested by some responding clones appearing in pre-infection memory.

After 5'RACE with constant-segment primers, TCR alpha and TCR beta cDNA libraries carrying sample barcodes and UMIs were obtained. TCRdb re-called the 5' RACE reads with MiXCR, one entry per CDR3 protein. The sample contains 300,000 to 350,000 distinct CDR3 sequences, roughly an eighth of which appear only once. This clonotype was obtained from a young man who had mild COVID-19 (a few samples of this study predate the infection). Cell type and time point are not known. The sample taken for sequencing was PBMCs or a T cell subset sorted from them (not recorded which).

The CDR3 DNA reads TGCGCCAGCAGCCAAGAGATGGCCCCCTCCACAGATACGCAGTATTTT. This codes for CASSQEMAPSTDTQYF. This chain connects TRBV4-1 to TRBJ2-3; D not resolved. In germline, CDR1 is MGHRA, CDR2 YSYEKL. The ends were cut back, 0 bases at V and 2 bases at J, with 12 bases in the middle. The CDR3 extends over 16 amino acids.